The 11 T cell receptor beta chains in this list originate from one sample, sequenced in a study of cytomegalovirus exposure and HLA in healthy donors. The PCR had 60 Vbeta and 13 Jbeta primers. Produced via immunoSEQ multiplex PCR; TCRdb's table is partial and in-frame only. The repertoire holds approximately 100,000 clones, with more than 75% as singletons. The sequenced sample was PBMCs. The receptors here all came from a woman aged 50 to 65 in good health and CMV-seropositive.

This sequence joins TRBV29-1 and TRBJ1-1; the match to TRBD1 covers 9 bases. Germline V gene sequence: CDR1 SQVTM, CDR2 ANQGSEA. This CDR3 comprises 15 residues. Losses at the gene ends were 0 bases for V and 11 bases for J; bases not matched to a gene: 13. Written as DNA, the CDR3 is TGCAGCGTTGAAGAGGGGCTCGGGACAGGGTTTTGGGCTTTCTTT. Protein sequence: CSVEEGLGTGFWAFF.

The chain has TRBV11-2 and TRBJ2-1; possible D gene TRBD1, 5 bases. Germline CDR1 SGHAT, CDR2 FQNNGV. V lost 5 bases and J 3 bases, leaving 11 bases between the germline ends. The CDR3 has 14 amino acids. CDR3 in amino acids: CASSPYDSYNEQFF. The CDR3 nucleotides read TGTGCCAGCAGCCCATACGACAGCTACAATGAGCAGTTCTTC.

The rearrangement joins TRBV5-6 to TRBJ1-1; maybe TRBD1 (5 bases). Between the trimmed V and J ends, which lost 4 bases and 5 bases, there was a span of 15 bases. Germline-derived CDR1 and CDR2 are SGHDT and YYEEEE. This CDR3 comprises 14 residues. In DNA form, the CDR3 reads TGTGCCAGCAGCCCCCGGGAGGGGCGAACTGAAGCTTTCTTT. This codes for CASSPREGRTEAFF.

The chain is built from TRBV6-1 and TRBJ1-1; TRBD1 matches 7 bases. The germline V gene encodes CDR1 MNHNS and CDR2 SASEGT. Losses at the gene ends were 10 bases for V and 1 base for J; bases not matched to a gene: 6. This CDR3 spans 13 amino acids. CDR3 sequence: CATKWTGNTEAFF. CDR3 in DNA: TGTGCCACCAAGTGGACAGGGAACACTGAAGCTTTCTTT.

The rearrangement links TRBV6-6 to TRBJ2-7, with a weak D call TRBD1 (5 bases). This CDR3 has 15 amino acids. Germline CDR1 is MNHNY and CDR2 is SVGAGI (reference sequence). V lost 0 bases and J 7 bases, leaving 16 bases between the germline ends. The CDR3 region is CASSYSGPENREQYF. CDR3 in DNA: TGTGCCAGCAGTTACTCGGGGCCAGAAAATAGGGAGCAGTACTTC.

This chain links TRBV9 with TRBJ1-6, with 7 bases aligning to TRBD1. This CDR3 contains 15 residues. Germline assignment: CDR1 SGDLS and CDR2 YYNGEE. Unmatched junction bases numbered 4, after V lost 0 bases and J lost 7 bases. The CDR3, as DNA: TGTGCCAGCAGCGTAGGGGGGGACAGCAATTCACCCCTCCACTTT. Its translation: CASSVGGDSNSPLHF.

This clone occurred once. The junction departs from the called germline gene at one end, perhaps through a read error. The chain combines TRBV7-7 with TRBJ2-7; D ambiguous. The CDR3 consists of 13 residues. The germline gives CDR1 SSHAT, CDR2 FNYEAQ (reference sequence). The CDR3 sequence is CASSLGLRYEQYF. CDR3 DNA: TGTGCTAGCAGCTTAGGCCTGCGCTACGAGCAGTACTTC.

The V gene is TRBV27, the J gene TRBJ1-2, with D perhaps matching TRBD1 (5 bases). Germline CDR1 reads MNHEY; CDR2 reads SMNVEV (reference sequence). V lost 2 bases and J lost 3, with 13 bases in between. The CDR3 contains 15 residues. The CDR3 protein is CASSLEHSGDYGYTF. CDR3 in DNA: TGTGCCAGCAGTTTAGAGCACTCGGGGGACTATGGCTACACCTTC.

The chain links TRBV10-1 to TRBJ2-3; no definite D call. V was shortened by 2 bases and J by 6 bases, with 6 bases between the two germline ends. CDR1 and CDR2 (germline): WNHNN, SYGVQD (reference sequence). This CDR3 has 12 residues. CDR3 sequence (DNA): TGCGCCAGCAGTGAGCGTCGGGATACGCAGTATTTT. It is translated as CASSERRDTQYF.

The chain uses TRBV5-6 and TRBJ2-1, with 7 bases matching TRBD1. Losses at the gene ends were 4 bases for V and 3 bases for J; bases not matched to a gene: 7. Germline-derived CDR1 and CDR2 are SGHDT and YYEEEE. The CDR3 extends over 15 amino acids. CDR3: CASSLRQGNYNEQFF. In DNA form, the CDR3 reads TGTGCCAGCAGCCTTAGACAGGGAAACTACAATGAGCAGTTCTTC.

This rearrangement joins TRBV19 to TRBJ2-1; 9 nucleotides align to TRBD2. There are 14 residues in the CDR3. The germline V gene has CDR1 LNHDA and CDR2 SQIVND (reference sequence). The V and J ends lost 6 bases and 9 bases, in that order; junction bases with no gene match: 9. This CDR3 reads CASSRTSEYGEQFF. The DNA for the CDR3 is TGTGCCAGTAGCCGGACTAGCGAGTATGGTGAGCAGTTCTTC.